The clone carrying this TCR beta chain was observed a handful of times. The data derive from a study of T cells after yellow fever vaccination. MiXCR, run by TCRdb on the 5' RACE reads, gives a single entry per CDR3 protein. The repertoire has more than 95,000 distinct CDR3 sequences, around 15% of them found once; the top ten carry roughly 45%. CDR1 is SGHAT and CDR2 is FQNNGV in the germline V gene. V was pared by 3 bases and J by 5 bases, with 5 bases of the junction left unmatched. The length of the CDR3 is 15 residues. The receptor was isolated from a man aged 18 to 30 who received the YFV17D yellow fever vaccine. The input for sequencing was CD8+ T cells sorted from PBMCs, taken 5 days after the yellow fever booster vaccination. The chain links TRBV11-2 to TRBJ2-5; 11 bases match TRBD1. Written as DNA, the CDR3 is TGTGCCAGCAGCTTGGACAGGGGGCAAGTGGAGACCCAGTACTTC. Residues: CASSLDRGQVETQYF.